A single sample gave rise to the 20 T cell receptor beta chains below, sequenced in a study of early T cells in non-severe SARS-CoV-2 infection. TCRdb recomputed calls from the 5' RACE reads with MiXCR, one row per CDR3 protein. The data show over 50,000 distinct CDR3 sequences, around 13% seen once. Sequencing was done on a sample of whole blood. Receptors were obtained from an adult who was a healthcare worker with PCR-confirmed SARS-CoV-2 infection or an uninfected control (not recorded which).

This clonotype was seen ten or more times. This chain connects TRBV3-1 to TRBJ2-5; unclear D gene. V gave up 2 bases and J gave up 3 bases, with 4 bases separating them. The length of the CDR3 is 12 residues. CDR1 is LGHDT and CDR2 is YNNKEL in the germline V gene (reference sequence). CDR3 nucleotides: TGTGCCAGCAGCCAATCGGAAGAGACCCAGTACTTC. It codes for CASSQSEETQYF.

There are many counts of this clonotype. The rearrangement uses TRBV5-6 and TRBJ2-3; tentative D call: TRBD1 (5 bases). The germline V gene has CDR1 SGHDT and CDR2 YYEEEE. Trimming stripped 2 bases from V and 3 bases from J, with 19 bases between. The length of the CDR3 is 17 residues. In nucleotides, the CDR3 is TGTGCCAGCAGCTTAAGGGGCCTAGTTGAAGGTACAGATACGCAGTATTTT. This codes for CASSLRGLVEGTDTQYF.

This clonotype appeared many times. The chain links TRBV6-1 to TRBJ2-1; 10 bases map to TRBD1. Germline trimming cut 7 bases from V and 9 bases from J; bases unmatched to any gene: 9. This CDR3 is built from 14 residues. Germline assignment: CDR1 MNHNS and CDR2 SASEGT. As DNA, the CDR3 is TGTGCCAGCAAGATAGAGACAGGGGGCATTGAGCAGTTCTTC. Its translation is CASKIETGGIEQFF.

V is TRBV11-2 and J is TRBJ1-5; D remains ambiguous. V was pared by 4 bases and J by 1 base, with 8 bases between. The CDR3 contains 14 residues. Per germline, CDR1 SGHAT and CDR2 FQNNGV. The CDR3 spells CASSSTISNQPQHF. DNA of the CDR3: TGTGCCAGCAGCTCTACCATAAGCAATCAGCCCCAGCATTTT.

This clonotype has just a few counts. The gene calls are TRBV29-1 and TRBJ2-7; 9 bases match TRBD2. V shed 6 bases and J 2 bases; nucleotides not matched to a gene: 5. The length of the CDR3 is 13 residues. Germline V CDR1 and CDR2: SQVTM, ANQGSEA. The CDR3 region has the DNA TGCAGCGTGGGACCTAGCGGGACCTACGAGCAGTACTTC. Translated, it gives CSVGPSGTYEQYF.

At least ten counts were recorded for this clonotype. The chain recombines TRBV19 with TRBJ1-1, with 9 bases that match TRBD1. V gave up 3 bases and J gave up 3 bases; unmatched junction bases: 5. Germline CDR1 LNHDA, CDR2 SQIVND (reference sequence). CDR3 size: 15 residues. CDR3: CASSMDRGGYTEAFF. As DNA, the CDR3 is TGTGCCAGTAGTATGGACAGGGGAGGATACACTGAAGCTTTCTTT.

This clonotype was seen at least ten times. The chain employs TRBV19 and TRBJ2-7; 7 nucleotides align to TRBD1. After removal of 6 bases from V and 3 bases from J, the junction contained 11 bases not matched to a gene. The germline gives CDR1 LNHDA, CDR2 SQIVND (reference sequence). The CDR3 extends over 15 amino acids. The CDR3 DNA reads TGTGCCAGTAGCCCCGGGACAGCTAGGATCTACGAGCAGTACTTC. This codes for CASSPGTARIYEQYF.

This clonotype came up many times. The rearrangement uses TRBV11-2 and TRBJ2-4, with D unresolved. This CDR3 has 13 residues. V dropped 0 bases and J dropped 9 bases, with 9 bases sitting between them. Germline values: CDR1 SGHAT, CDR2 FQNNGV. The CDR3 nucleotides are TGTGCCAGCAGCTTAGAGGGCACCATCATTCAGTACTTC. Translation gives CASSLEGTIIQYF.

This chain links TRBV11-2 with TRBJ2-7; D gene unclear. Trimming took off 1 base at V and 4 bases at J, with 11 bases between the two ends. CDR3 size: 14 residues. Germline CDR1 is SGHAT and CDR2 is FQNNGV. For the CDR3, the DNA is TGTGCCAGCAGCTTAGCCCTCCCCGGGTACGAGCAGTACTTC. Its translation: CASSLALPGYEQYF.

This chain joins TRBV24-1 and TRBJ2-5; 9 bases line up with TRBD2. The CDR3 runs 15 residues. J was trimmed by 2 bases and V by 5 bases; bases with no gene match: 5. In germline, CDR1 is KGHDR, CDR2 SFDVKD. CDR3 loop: CATSVGAGGQETQYF. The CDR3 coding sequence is TGTGCCACCAGTGTGGGGGCGGGGGGGCAAGAGACCCAGTACTTC.

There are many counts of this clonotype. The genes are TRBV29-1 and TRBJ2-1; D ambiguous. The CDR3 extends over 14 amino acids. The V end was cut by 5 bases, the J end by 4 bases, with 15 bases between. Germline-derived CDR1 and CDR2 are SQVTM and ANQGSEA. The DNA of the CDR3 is TGCAGCGTTCCCCCCCCCGGGCCTTACAATGAGCAGTTCTTC. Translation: CSVPPPGPYNEQFF.

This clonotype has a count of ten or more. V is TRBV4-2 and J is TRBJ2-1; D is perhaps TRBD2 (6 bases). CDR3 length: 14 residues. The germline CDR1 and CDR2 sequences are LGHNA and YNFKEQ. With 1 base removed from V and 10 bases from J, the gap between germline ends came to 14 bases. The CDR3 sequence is CASSQAGTAGEQFF. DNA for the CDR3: TGTGCCAGCAGCCAAGCCGGCACAGCGGGCGAGCAGTTCTTC.

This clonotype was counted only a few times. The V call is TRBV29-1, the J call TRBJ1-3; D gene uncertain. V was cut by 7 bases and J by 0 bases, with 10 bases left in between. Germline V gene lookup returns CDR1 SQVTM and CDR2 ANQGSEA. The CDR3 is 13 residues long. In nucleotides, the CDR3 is TGCAGCGCTTGGCTATTCTCTGGAAACACCATATATTTT. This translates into CSAWLFSGNTIYF.

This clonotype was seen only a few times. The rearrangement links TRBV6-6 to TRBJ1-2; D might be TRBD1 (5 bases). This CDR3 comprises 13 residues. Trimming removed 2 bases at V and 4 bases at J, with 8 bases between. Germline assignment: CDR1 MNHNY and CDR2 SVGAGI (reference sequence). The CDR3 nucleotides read TGTGCCAGCAGTTACCCGACAGCCTATGGCTACACCTTC. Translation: CASSYPTAYGYTF.

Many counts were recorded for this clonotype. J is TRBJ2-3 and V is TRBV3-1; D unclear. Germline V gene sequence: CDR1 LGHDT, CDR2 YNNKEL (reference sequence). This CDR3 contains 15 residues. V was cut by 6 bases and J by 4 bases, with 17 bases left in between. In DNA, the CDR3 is TGTGCCAGCAGTCTAGTGGGAAGTGGCCCAGATACGCAGTATTTT. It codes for CASSLVGSGPDTQYF.

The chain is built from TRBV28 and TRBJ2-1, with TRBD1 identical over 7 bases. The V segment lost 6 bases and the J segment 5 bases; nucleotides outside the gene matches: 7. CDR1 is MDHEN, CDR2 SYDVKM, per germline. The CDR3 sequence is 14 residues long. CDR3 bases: TGTGCCAGCAGGAGAGGGACAGACAACAATGAGCAGTTCTTC. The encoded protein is CASRRGTDNNEQFF.

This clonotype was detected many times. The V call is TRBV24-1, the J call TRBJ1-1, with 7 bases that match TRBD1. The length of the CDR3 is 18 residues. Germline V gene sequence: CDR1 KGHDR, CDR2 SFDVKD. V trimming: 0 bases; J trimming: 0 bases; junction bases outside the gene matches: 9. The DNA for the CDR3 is TGTGCCACCAGTGATTTGCATTCCGGGACAGCGTTGAACACTGAAGCTTTCTTT. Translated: CATSDLHSGTALNTEAFF.

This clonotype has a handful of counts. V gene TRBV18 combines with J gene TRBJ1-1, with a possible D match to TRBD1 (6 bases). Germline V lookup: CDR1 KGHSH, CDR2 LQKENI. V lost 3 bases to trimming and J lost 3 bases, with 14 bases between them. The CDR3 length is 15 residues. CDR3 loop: CASSPGAGFDTEAFF. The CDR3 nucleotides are TGTGCCAGCTCACCGGGGGCAGGTTTTGACACTGAAGCTTTCTTT.

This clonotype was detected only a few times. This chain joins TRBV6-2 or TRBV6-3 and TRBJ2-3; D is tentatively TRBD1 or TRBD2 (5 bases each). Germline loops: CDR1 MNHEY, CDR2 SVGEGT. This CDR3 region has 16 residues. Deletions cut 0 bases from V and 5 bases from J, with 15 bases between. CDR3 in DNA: TGTGCCAGCAGTTACTCGGGCGTTTTGGGGGTAGATACGCAGTATTTT. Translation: CASSYSGVLGVDTQYF.

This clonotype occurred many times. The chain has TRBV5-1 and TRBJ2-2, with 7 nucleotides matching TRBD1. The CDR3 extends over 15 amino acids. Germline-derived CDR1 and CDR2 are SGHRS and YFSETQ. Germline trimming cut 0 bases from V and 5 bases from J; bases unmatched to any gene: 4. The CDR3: CASSLEGAGTGELFF. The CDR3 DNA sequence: TGCGCCAGCAGCTTGGAGGGGGCCGGGACCGGGGAGCTGTTTTTT.